The entry below gives a single T cell receptor (beta chain) sequence along with its context. Patients included in sequencing had previously demonstrated CD8+CD57+ cell expansion by flow cytometry. Researchers used genomic DNA as the template to profile TCR beta VDJ and CDR3. TCRdb fed the reads into MiXCR, producing one record per CDR3 protein. Here the sample spans about 250,000 distinct CDR3 sequences, more than 45% being singletons. Germline V lookup: CDR1 DFQATT, CDR2 SNEGSKA (reference sequence). This CDR3 comprises 14 residues. Losses at the gene ends were 0 bases for V and 6 bases for J; bases not matched to a gene: 5. This specimen belongs to a study of CD8+CD57+ T cells in acquired aplastic anemia.

The sample comprised sorted CD4+, CD8+, or CD8+CD57+ T cells (not recorded which) from PBMCs. V is TRBV20-1 and J is TRBJ2-7; 10 bases are shared with TRBD1. The clonotype originates from a human donor with aplastic anemia. Here the CDR3 reads CSARDRTGGSEQYF. The DNA for the CDR3 is TGCAGTGCTAGAGATAGGACAGGGGGGTCCGAGCAGTACTTC.